Presented here are 20 T cell receptor beta chains from one specimen sequenced in a study of blood T cell repertoires in COVID-19. TCRdb's table, derived via immunoSEQ multiplex PCR, lists solely in-frame clones and lacks some. Among fewer than 200,000 clones listed, about 82% were seen once. The sequenced material came from peripheral blood. The receptor set was obtained from a man between 65 and 85 years old with active or convalescent COVID-19.

The V call is TRBV4-3, the J call TRBJ1-3; TRBD1 matches at 12 bases. J lost 3 bases, V lost 3 bases, and 3 bases had no gene match. CDR1 and CDR2 from the germline V gene are LGHNA and YSLEER. This CDR3 is built from 16 residues. Written as DNA, the CDR3 is TGCGCCAGCAGCCAGGGGACAGGGGGCTTTGGAAACACCATATATTTT. This translates into CASSQGTGGFGNTIYF.

The rearrangement joins TRBV23-1 to TRBJ2-7, with 9 bases that match TRBD1. TRBV23-1 is placed among ORFs of uncertain function. The length of the CDR3 is 16 residues. With 1 base clipped from V and 6 bases from J, the junction kept 10 bases outside the gene matches. CDR3 sequence reads: CASSQLVQGATCEQYF. The CDR3 DNA is TGCGCCAGCAGTCAATTAGTACAGGGGGCGACGTGCGAGCAGTACTTC.

A few counts support this clone. The chain uses TRBV6-5 and TRBJ2-5, with D maybe TRBD2 (5 bases). Germline lookup yields CDR1 MNHEY and CDR2 SVGAGI. The CDR3 is 13 residues long. In DNA form, the CDR3 reads TGTGCGGCGAGCGGAGATGACCAAGAGACCCAGTACTTC. Translating gives CAASGDDQETQYF.

This clone was observed once. V and J are TRBV6-6 and TRBJ1-5, with 11 bases identical to TRBD1. The trim removed 7 bases at V and 5 bases at J, leaving 10 bases unmatched. Germline V gene sequence: CDR1 MNHNY, CDR2 SVGAGI (reference sequence). CDR3 length: 16 residues. CDR3 sequence (DNA): TGTGCCAGCACCCTAAATGGACAGGGGGCTTATCAGCCCCAGCATTTT. Its protein is CASTLNGQGAYQPQHF.

This chain links TRBV4-3 with TRBJ2-1, with D uncertain. Germline assignment: CDR1 LGHNA and CDR2 YSLEER. The germline V and J ends were trimmed by 0 bases and 0 bases, with 9 bases remaining between them. The CDR3 runs to 16 residues. DNA of the CDR3: TGCGCCAGCAGCCAAGACTTCCGCAGCTCCTACAATGAGCAGTTCTTC. As protein: CASSQDFRSSYNEQFF.

V is TRBV7-9 and J is TRBJ2-7; the D gene is possibly TRBD1 (5 bases). There are 15 residues in the CDR3. V lost 3 bases, J lost 2 bases, and 14 bases lay in between. Germline V CDR1 and CDR2: SEHNR, FQNEAQ (reference sequence). The CDR3 DNA follows: TGTGCCAGCAGCTTCGGACACCAAGGGCCCTACGAGCAGTACTTC. Its translation is CASSFGHQGPYEQYF.

The gene calls are TRBV6-5 and TRBJ1-6; D is ambiguous. The CDR3 extends over 16 amino acids. Trimming took 4 bases from V and 0 from J, leaving 10 bases between them. In germline, CDR1 is MNHEY, CDR2 SVGAGI. The CDR3 loop is CASSLDHYSYNSPLHF. DNA for the CDR3: TGTGCCAGCAGTTTAGACCACTACTCCTATAATTCACCCCTCCACTTT.

Of note for this clone: Mismatch with germline at one junction end may stem from a read error. The chain uses TRBV7-2 and TRBJ1-1; perhaps TRBD1 as D (5 bases). Germline CDR1 reads SGHTA; CDR2 reads FQGNSA. The CDR3 extends over 13 amino acids. CDR3 loop: CASASSVEGATIF. The CDR3 DNA reads TGTGCCAGCGCATCATCGGTGGAAGGGGCAACGATCTTT. The whole variable domain, filled in from reference TRBV7-2 and TRBJ1-1, reads GAGVSQSPSNKVTEKGKDVELRCDPISGHTALYWYRQSLGQGLEFLIYFQGNSAPDKSGLPSDRFSAERTGGSVSTLTIQRTQQEDSAVYLCASASSVEGATIFGQGTRLTVV.

This clone came up a few times. The V call is TRBV11-2, the J call TRBJ2-7; D may be TRBD1 (5 bases). Germline lookup yields CDR1 SGHAT and CDR2 FQNNGV. V shed 0 bases and J shed 2 bases, with 11 bases lying between them. There are 15 residues in the CDR3. Here the CDR3 reads CASSLEVGRAYEQYF. The CDR3 bases are TGTGCCAGCAGCTTAGAAGTGGGCAGGGCCTACGAGCAGTACTTC.

The chain uses TRBV2 and TRBJ2-5, with D maybe TRBD1 (8 bases). Germline loops: CDR1 SNHLY, CDR2 FYNNEI. With 7 bases removed from V and 5 bases from J, the gap between germline ends came to 20 bases. The CDR3 covers 15 residues. The CDR3 nucleotides are TGTGCCAGCAAGGAGTTCGGACAGGGAGGGGAGACCCAGTACTTC. This encodes CASKEFGQGGETQYF.

V and J are TRBV6-5 and TRBJ1-1; TRBD1 matches at 7 bases. CDR3 length: 15 amino acids. Germline CDR1 MNHEY, CDR2 SVGAGI. Trimming took 0 bases from V and 4 from J; bases not matched to a gene: 5. The CDR3 DNA reads as TGTGCCAGCAGTTACTCTAAGGGGGCAGGCACTGAAGCTTTCTTT. Protein: CASSYSKGAGTEAFF.

The chain uses TRBV5-4 and TRBJ2-7; 7 bases align to TRBD1. Germline V gene sequence: CDR1 SGHNT, CDR2 YYREEE (reference sequence). With 4 bases clipped from V and 7 bases from J, the junction kept 8 bases outside the gene matches. The CDR3 has 13 residues. CDR3 DNA sequence: TGTGCCAGCAGCGTTGACAGGGCGAATGAGCAGTACTTC. Translation gives CASSVDRANEQYF.

The chain employs TRBV18 and TRBJ2-3; TRBD1 agrees at 11 bases. The CDR3 consists of 18 residues. Germline values: CDR1 KGHSH, CDR2 LQKENI. The V gene end was trimmed by 3 bases and the J gene end by 0 bases; junction bases not matched to a gene: 8. The CDR3 is CASSPWTGGDSSTDTQYF. The CDR3 nucleotides read TGTGCCAGCTCACCCTGGACAGGGGGCGATTCCAGCACAGATACGCAGTATTTT.

The chain uses TRBV6-5 and TRBJ1-4, with unresolved D. V gave up 1 base and J gave up 8 bases, with 14 bases separating them. Germline V gene sequence: CDR1 MNHEY, CDR2 SVGAGI. CDR3 length: 15 residues. The chain's CDR3 is CASSYYARRREKLFF. The DNA for the CDR3 is TGTGCCAGCAGTTACTATGCGCGTAGAAGAGAAAAACTGTTTTTT.

This chain uses TRBV18 with TRBJ1-3; 8 bases map to TRBD1. The CDR3 consists of 17 residues. The germline V gene has CDR1 KGHSH and CDR2 LQKENI. Trimming removed 3 bases from V and 7 bases from J; junction bases left unmatched: 14. The CDR3 DNA reads as TGTGCCAGCTCACCCAGTTACGGGACAGGAGGCTCGAACACCATATATTTT. Its translation is CASSPSYGTGGSNTIYF.

The V gene is TRBV27, the J gene TRBJ1-5; no firm D call. This CDR3 contains 13 residues. Germline CDR1 and CDR2: MNHEY and SMNVEV (reference sequence). V lost 4 bases and J lost 4, with 8 bases in between. The CDR3 loop reads CASSSLINQPQHF. The CDR3, as DNA: TGTGCCAGCAGTTCCCTAATTAATCAGCCCCAGCATTTT.

This sequence joins TRBV10-3 and TRBJ2-7; D is unclear. CDR1 is ENHRY and CDR2 is SYGVKD in the germline V gene. V was clipped by 3 bases and J by 3 bases, with 12 bases between them. This CDR3 region has 14 residues. The CDR3 region has the DNA TGTGCCATCAGTGATCAGGCCAAGCTCTACGAGCAGTACTTC. Translated: CAISDQAKLYEQYF.

This chain links TRBV5-1 with TRBJ2-1; TRBD2 aligns across 10 bases. CDR1 and CDR2 (germline): SGHRS, YFSETQ. Trimming at V came to 7 bases and at J to 7 bases, leaving 11 bases not matched to a gene. This CDR3 is built from 15 residues. The CDR3 nucleotides are TGCGCCAGCTGCGATTCTAGCGGGAGTCAAAATGAGCAGTTCTTC. Amino acid sequence: CASCDSSGSQNEQFF.

The sample holds a few counts of this clone. The V and J genes are TRBV6-1 and TRBJ2-7; 10 bases are a match to TRBD1. The germline V gene encodes CDR1 MNHNS and CDR2 SASEGT. With V trimmed by 3 bases and J by 3 bases, 8 bases remained unmatched. The CDR3 contains 16 residues. CDR3 residues: CASSEKGTGDGYEQYF. CDR3 DNA sequence: TGTGCCAGCAGTGAGAAGGGGACAGGGGATGGCTACGAGCAGTACTTC.

The V call is TRBV7-3, the J call TRBJ1-3; D remains ambiguous. The germline gives CDR1 SGHTA, CDR2 FQGTGA. CDR3 size: 13 residues. V gave up 5 bases and J gave up 4 bases, with 9 bases separating them. The CDR3 protein is CASSRSQGNTIYF. CDR3 bases: TGTGCCAGCAGCCGTTCACAGGGAAACACCATATATTTT.